This T cell receptor beta chain appears in the sequencing data of a study of identical twins. In this sample, this clonotype turned up many times. Its matching antigen is unknown. TCRdb independently ran MiXCR on the 5' RACE reads; one entry per CDR3 protein. The sample shows 1.5 million to 2 million distinct CDR3 sequences, under 35% of them seen only once. The study's findings and limits: Cross-sectional statistical analysis was relied on for the conclusions, without the same donors being followed.

V was pared by 1 base and J by 0 bases, with 6 bases of the junction left unmatched. Germline V gene sequence: CDR1 LGHNA, CDR2 YNFKEQ. This CDR3 spans 16 amino acids. This TCR was recovered from a newborn girl in good health. The sample was cord blood. The chain combines TRBV4-2 with TRBJ2-7, with 7 bases aligning to TRBD2. The CDR3 nucleotides read TGTGCCAGCAGCCAAGTCTCGGGACTACTCTCCTACGAGCAGTACTTC. Translated: CASSQVSGLLSYEQYF.